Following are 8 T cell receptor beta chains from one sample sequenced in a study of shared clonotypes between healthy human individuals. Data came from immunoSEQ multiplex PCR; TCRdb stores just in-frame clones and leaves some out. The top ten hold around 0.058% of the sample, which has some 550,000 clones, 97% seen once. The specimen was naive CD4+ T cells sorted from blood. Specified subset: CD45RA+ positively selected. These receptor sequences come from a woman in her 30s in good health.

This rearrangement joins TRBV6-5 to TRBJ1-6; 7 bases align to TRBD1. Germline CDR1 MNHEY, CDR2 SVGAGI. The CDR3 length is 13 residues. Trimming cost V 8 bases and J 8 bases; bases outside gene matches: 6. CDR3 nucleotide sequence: TGTGCCAGCTCCACAGGGGCTTATTCACCCCTCCACTTT. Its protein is CASSTGAYSPLHF.

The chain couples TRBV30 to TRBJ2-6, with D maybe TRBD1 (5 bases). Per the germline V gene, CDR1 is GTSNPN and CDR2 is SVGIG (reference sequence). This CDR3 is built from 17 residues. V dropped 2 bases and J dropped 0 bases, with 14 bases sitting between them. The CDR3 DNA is TGTGCCTGGAGTACGGGTGACAGAATCTCTGGGGCCAACGTCCTGACTTTC. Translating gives CAWSTGDRISGANVLTF.

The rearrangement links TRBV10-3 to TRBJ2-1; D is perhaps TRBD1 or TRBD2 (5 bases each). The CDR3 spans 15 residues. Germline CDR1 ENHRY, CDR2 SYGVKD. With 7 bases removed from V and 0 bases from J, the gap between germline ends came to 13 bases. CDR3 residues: CAITEGPRSYNEQFF. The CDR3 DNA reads TGTGCCATCACCGAGGGGCCTCGCTCCTACAATGAGCAGTTCTTC.

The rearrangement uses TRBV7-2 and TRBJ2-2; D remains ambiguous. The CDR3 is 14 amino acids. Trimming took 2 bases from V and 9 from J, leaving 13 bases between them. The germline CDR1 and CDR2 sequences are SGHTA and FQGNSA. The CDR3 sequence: CASSLPKWERELFF. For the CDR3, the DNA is TGTGCCAGCAGCTTACCCAAATGGGAAAGGGAGCTGTTTTTT.

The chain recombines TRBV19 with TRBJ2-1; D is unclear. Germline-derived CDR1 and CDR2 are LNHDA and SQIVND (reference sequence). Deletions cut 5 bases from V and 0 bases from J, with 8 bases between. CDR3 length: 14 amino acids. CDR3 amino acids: CASSQISSYNEQFF. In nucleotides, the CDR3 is TGTGCCAGTAGTCAAATTAGCTCCTACAATGAGCAGTTCTTC.

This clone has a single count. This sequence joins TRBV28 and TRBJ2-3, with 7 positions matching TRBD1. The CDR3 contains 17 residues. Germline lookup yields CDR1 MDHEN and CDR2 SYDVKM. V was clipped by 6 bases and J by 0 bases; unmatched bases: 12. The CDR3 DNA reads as TGTGCCAGCAGCAGTCCCGACAGGGCCTCTAGCACAGATACGCAGTATTTT. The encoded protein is CASSSPDRASSTDTQYF. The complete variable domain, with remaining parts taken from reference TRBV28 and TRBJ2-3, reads DVKVTQSSRYLVKRTGEKVFLECVQDMDHENMFWYRQDPGLGLRLIYFSYDVKMKEKGDIPEGYSVSREKKERFSLILESASTNQTSMYLCASSSPDRASSTDTQYFGPGTRLTVL.

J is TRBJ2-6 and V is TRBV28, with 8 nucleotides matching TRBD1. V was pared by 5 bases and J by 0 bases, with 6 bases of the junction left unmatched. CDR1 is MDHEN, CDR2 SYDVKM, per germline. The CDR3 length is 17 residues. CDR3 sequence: CASSPRTGLSGANVLTF. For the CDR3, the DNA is TGTGCCAGCAGTCCACGGACAGGGCTCTCTGGGGCCAACGTCCTGACTTTC.

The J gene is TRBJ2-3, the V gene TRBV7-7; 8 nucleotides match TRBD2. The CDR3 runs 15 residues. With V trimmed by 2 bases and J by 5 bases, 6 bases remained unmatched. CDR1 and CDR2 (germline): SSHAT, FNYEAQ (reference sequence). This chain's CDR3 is CASSLPGGPGDTQYF. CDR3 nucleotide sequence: TGTGCCAGCAGCTTACCGGGAGGGCCCGGAGATACGCAGTATTTT.